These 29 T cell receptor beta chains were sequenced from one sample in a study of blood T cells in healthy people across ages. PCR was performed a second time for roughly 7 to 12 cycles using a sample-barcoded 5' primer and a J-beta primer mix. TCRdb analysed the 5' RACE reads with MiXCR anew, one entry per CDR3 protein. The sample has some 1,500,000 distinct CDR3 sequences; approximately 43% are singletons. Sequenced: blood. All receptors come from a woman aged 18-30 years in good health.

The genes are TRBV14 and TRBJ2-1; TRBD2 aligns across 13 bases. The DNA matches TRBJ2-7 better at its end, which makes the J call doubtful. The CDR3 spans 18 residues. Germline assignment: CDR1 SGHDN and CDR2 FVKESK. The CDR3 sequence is CASSRGLAGARSYNEQYF. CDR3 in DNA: TGTGCCAGCAGTCGCGGACTAGCGGGAGCCCGTTCCTACAATGAGCAGTACTTC.

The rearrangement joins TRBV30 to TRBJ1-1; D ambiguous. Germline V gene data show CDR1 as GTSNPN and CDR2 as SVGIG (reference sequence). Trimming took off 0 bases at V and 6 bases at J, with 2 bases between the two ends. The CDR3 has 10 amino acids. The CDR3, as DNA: TGTGCCTGGAGTGTTTCTGAAGCTTTCTTT. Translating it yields CAWSVSEAFF.

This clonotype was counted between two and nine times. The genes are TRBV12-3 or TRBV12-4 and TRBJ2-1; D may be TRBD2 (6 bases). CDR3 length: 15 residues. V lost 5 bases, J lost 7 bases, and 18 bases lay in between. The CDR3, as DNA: TGTGCCAGCAGTCCCTCGTTAGGTGGGAGGAATGAGCAGTTCTTC. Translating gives CASSPSLGGRNEQFF.

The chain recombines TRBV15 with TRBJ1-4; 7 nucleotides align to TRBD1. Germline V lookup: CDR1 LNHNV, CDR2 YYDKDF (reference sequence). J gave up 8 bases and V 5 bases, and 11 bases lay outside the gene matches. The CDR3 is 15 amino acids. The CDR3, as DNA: TGTGCCACCAGCCTCGGGGCAGGGGGTCAGGAAAAACTGTTTTTT. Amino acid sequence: CATSLGAGGQEKLFF.

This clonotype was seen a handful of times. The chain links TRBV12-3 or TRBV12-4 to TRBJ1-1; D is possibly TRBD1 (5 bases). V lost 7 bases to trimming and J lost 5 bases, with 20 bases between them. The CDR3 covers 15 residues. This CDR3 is CASNHSGAKRTEAFF. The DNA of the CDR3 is TGTGCCAGCAACCACAGCGGGGCTAAGAGGACTGAAGCTTTCTTT.

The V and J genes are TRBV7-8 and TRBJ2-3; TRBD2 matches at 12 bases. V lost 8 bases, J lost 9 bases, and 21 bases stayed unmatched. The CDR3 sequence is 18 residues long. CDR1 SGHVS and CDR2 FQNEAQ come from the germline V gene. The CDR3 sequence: CASAVSDGLAGRRRTQYF. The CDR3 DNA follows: TGTGCCAGCGCCGTATCCGACGGACTAGCGGGGAGGAGGAGGACGCAGTATTTT.

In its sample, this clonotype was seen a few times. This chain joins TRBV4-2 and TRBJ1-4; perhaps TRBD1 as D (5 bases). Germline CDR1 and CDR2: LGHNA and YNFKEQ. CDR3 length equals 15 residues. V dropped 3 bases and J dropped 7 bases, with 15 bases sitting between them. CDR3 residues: CASSQGSRVGEKLFF. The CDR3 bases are TGTGCCAGCAGCCAGGGGAGCAGGGTTGGTGAAAAACTGTTTTTT.

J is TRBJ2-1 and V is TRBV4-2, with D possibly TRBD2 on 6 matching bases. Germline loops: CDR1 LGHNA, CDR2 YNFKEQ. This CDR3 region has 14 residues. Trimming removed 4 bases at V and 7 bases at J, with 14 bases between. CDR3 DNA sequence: TGTGCCAGCAGCCTCCGGGGGACTTCGAATGAGCAGTTCTTC. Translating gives CASSLRGTSNEQFF.

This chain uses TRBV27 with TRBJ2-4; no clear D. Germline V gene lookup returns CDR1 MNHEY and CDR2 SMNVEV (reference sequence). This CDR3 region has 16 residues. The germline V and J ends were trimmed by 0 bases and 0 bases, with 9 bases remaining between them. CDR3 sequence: CASSLSTGLAKNIQYF. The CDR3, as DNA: TGTGCCAGCAGTTTATCGACGGGCCTAGCCAAAAACATTCAGTACTTC.

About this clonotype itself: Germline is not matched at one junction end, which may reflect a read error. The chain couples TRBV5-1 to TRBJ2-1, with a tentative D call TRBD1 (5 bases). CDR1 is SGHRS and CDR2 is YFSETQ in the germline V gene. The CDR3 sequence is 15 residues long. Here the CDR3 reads CASSGAGNSHNEQFF. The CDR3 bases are TGCGCCAGCAGCGGGGCAGGGAACTCCCACAATGAGCAGTTCTTC.

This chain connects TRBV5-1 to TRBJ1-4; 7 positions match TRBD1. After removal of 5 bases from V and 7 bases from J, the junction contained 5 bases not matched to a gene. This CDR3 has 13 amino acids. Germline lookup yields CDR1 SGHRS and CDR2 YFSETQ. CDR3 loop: CASRTGTVEKLFF. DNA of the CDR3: TGCGCCAGCAGGACTGGGACAGTTGAAAAACTGTTTTTT.

The CDR3 reads CSMEQGMIETQYF. In DNA, the CDR3 is TGCAGTATGGAACAGGGGATGATTGAGACCCAGTACTTC. The chain carries TRBV20-1 and TRBJ2-5, with 7 bases lining up with TRBD1. Looked up from germline, CDR1 is DFQATT and CDR2 is SNEGSKA (reference sequence). V was clipped by 8 bases and J by 5 bases; unmatched bases: 11. CDR3 length: 13 residues.

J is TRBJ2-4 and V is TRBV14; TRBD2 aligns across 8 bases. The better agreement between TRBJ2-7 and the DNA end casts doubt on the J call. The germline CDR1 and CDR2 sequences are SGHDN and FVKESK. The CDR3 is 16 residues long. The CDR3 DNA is TGTGCCAGCAGCCCATACGGGGGGGCAATTTTCTACGAGCAGTACTTC. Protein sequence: CASSPYGGAIFYEQYF.

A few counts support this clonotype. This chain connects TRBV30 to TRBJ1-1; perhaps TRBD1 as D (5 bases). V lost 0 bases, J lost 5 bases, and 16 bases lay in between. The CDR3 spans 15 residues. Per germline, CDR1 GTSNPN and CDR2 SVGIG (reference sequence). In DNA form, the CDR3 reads TGTGCCTGGAGTGTACTGAGGGGTATGAGGACTGAAGCTTTCTTT. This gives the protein CAWSVLRGMRTEAFF.

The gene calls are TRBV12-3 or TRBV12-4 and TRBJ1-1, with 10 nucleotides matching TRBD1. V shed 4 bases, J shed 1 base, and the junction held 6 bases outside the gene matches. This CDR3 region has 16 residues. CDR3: CASSWSGTGENTEAFF. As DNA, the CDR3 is TGTGCCAGCAGTTGGTCCGGGACAGGGGAGAACACTGAAGCTTTCTTT.

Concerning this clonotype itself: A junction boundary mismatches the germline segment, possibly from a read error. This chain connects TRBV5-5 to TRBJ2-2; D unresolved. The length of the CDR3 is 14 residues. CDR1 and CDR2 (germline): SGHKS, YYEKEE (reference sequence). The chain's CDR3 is CAGSLVLLTGELFF. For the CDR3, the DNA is TGTGCCGGCAGCTTGGTTTTGTTAACCGGGGAGCTGTTTTTT.

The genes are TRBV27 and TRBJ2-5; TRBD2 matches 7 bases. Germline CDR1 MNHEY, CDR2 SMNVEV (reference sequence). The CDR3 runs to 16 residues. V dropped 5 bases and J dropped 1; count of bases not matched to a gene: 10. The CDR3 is CASSTGYWGGQETQYF. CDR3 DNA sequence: TGTGCCAGCAGTACAGGTTACTGGGGGGGCCAAGAGACCCAGTACTTC.

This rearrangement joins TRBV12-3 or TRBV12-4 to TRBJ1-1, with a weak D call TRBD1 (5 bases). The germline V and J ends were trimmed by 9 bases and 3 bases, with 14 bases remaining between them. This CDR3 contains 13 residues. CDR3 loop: CASQQGRDTEAFF. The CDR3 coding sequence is TGTGCCAGTCAGCAGGGCAGGGACACTGAAGCTTTCTTT.

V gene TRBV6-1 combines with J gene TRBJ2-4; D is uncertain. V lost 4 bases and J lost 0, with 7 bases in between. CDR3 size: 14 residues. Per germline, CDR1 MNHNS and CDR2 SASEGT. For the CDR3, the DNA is TGTGCCAGCAGTGGGGTATTAGCCAAAAACATTCAGTACTTC. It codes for CASSGVLAKNIQYF.

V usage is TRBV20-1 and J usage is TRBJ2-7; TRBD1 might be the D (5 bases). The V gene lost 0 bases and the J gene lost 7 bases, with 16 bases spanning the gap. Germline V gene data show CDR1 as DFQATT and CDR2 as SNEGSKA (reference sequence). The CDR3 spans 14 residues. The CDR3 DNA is TGCAGTGCTAGAGATTTGGGGCAGACGAGAGAGCAGTACTTC. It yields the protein CSARDLGQTREQYF.

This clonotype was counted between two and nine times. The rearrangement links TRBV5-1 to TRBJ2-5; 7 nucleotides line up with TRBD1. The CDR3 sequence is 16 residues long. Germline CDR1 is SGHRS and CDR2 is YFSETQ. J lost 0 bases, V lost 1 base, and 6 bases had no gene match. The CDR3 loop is CASSLPLTGNQETQYF. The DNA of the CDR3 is TGCGCCAGCAGCTTGCCCTTGACAGGGAACCAAGAGACCCAGTACTTC.

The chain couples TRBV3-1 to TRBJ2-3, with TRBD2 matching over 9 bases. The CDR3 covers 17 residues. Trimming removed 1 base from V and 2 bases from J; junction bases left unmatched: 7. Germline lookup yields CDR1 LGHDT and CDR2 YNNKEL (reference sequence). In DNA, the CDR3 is TGTGCCAGCAGCCAAGTGTCTAGCGGGGTTCACACAGATACGCAGTATTTT. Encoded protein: CASSQVSSGVHTDTQYF.

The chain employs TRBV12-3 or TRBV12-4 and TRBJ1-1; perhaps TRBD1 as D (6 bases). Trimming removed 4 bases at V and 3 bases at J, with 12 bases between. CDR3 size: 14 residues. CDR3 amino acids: CASSSAGADTEAFF. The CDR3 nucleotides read TGTGCCAGCAGTTCCGCGGGGGCGGACACTGAAGCTTTCTTT.

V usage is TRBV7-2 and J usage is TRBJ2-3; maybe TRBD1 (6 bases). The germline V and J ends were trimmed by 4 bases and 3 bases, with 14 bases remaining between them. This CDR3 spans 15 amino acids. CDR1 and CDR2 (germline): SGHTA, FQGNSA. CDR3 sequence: CASSWSTGTTDTQYF. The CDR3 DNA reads TGTGCCAGCAGCTGGTCGACAGGTACGACAGATACGCAGTATTTT.

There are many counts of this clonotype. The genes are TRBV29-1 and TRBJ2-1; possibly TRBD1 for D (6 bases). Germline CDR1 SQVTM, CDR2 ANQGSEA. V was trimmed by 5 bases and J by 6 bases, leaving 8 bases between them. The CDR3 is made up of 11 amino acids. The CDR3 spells CSVPRGNEQFF. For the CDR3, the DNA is TGCAGCGTTCCCAGGGGCAATGAGCAGTTCTTC.

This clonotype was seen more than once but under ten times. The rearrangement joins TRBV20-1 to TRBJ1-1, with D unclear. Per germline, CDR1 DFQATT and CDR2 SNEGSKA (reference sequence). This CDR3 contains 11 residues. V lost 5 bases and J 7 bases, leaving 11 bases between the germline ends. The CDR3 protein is CSAGTTVEAFF. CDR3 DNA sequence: TGCAGTGCTGGAACGACGGTTGAAGCTTTCTTT.

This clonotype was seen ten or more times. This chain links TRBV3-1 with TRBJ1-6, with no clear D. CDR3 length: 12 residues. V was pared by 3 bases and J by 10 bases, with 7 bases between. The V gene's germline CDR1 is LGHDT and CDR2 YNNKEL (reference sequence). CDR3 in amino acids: CASSQGSSPLHF. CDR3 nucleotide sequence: TGTGCCAGCAGCCAGGGTAGCTCACCCCTCCACTTT.

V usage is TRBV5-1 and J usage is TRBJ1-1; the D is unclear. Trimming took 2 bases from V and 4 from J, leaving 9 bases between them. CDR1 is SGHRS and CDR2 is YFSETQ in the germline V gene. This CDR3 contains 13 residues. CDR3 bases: TGCGCCAGCAGCTTAGGGAGTACCACTGAAGCTTTCTTT. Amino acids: CASSLGSTTEAFF.

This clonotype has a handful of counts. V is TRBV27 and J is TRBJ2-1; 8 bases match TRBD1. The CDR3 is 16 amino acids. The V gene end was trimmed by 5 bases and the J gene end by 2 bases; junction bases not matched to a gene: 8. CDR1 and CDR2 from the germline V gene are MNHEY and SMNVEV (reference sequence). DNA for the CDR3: TGTGCCAGCAGTACCACCCGGACAGGGACCTACAATGAGCAGTTCTTC. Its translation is CASSTTRTGTYNEQFF.